One sample yielded the 10 T cell receptor beta chains listed below, sequenced in a study of T cell clonotyping in hematopoietic cell transplantation. Data came from immunoSEQ multiplex PCR; TCRdb stores just in-frame clones and leaves some out. The sample has about 5,700 clones; 77% are singletons. Specimen: PBMCs, collected 100 days after allogeneic stem cell transplant. These receptors all stem from a male patient between 45 and 60 years old who had an allogeneic stem cell transplant from an unrelated donor, so the T cells may come from the graft donor. Some clones in this sample may be carry-over from other donors' samples.

The V call is TRBV5-6, the J call TRBJ2-7; D perhaps matches TRBD2 (5 bases). V was shortened by 4 bases and J by 0 bases, with 17 bases between the two germline ends. This CDR3 has 16 residues. CDR1 and CDR2 from the germline V gene are SGHDT and YYEEEE. CDR3 amino acids: CASSQDGEGFSYEQYF. Here the CDR3 DNA reads TGTGCCAGCAGCCAAGATGGTGAGGGATTCTCCTACGAGCAGTACTTC. Full variable domain (remainder filled in from reference TRBV5-6 and TRBJ2-7): DAGVTQSPTHLIKTRGQQVTLRCSPKSGHDTVSWYQQALGQGPQFIFQYYEEEERQRGNFPDRFSGHQFPNYSSELNVNALLLGDSALYLCASSQDGEGFSYEQYFGPGTRLTVT.

The rearrangement joins TRBV5-1 to TRBJ2-2; 7 positions match TRBD1. The CDR3 runs to 15 residues. Germline V gives CDR1 SGHRS, CDR2 YFSETQ. V dropped 6 bases and J dropped 0; count of bases not matched to a gene: 5. The CDR3 region has the DNA TGCGCCAGCACACTACAGGGGACGAACACCGGGGAGCTGTTTTTT. Translation: CASTLQGTNTGELFF.

The chain has TRBV5-6 and TRBJ2-4, with TRBD1 as a possible D gene (6 bases). This CDR3 has 12 amino acids. Trimming took off 4 bases at V and 15 bases at J, with 17 bases between the two ends. CDR1 SGHDT and CDR2 YYEEEE come from the germline V gene. CDR3 bases: TGTGCCAGCAGCAGAAGACAGGCCCTGGGGTACTTC. It is translated as CASSRRQALGYF.

The gene calls are TRBV30 and TRBJ1-3; no clear D. The germline V and J ends were trimmed by 2 bases and 0 bases, with 8 bases remaining between them. Per the germline V gene, CDR1 is GTSNPN and CDR2 is SVGIG (reference sequence). The CDR3 is made up of 14 amino acids. CDR3 protein: CAWSHHPSGNTIYF. The CDR3 DNA is TGTGCCTGGAGTCATCATCCCTCTGGAAACACCATATATTTT.

The V and J genes are TRBV6-1 and TRBJ1-5, with 7 bases identical to TRBD1. The germline V gene has CDR1 MNHNS and CDR2 SASEGT. V lost 3 bases to trimming and J lost 6 bases; unmatched junction nucleotides: 8. The CDR3 length is 15 residues. CDR3 nucleotide sequence: TGTGCCAGCAGTGACGCAGGGGGTGAGGGTCAGCCCCAGCATTTT. It specifies CASSDAGGEGQPQHF.

V usage is TRBV5-6 and J usage is TRBJ1-5, with D maybe TRBD1 (6 bases). The CDR3 loop spans 14 amino acids. The germline V gene has CDR1 SGHDT and CDR2 YYEEEE. V lost 4 bases, J lost 6 bases, and 14 bases lay in between. As DNA, the CDR3 is TGTGCCAGCAGCCAACAGGGTTCAGGTCAGCCCCAGCATTTT. This encodes CASSQQGSGQPQHF.

The chain couples TRBV25-1 to TRBJ2-7, with 7 bases lining up with TRBD1. After removal of 6 bases from V and 5 bases from J, the junction contained 13 bases not matched to a gene. CDR1 MGHDK and CDR2 SYGVNS come from the germline V gene. CDR3 length equals 15 residues. As DNA, the CDR3 is TGTGCCAGCAGCCCTCTAAAGGGGGCGTTCGACGAGCAGTACTTC. It specifies CASSPLKGAFDEQYF.

This clone turned up a few times. Its ends do not fully match the called genes, so a read error is possible. CDR3 amino acids: CAWSLTLGQPSNQPQRF. Written as DNA, the CDR3 is TGTGCCTGGAGTTTAACCCTCGGACAGCCTAGCAATCAGCCCCAGCGTTTT. The V and J genes are TRBV30 and TRBJ1-5, with D possibly being TRBD1 (6 bases). The CDR3 spans 17 residues. Germline CDR1 reads GTSNPN; CDR2 reads SVGIG (reference sequence).

This chain uses TRBV6-5 with TRBJ2-5; D tentatively reads TRBD1 or TRBD2 (5 bases each). The last part of the DNA fits TRBJ2-7 better; the J call may be wrong. Germline CDR1 MNHEY, CDR2 SVGAGI. The CDR3 loop spans 16 amino acids. CDR3 residues: CASSYSGLNGAHEQYF. The CDR3 coding sequence is TGTGCCAGCAGTTACTCCGGTCTCAACGGGGCCCACGAGCAGTACTTC.

CDR3 nucleotides: TGTGCCACCACCGACGGACCAATCTATGGCTACACCTTC. Translation: CATTDGPIYGYTF. The chain joins TRBV2 to TRBJ1-2, with D unresolved. The CDR3 consists of 13 residues. Germline V CDR1 and CDR2: SNHLY, FYNNEI. Between the trimmed V and J ends, which lost 10 bases and 4 bases, there was a span of 16 bases. Combining the CDR3 with reference TRBV2 and TRBJ1-2 gives the whole variable domain EPEVTQTPSHQVTQMGQEVILRCVPISNHLYFYWYRQILGQKVEFLVSFYNNEISEKSEIFDDQFSVERPDGSNFTLKIRSTKLEDSAMYFCATTDGPIYGYTFGSGTRLTVV.